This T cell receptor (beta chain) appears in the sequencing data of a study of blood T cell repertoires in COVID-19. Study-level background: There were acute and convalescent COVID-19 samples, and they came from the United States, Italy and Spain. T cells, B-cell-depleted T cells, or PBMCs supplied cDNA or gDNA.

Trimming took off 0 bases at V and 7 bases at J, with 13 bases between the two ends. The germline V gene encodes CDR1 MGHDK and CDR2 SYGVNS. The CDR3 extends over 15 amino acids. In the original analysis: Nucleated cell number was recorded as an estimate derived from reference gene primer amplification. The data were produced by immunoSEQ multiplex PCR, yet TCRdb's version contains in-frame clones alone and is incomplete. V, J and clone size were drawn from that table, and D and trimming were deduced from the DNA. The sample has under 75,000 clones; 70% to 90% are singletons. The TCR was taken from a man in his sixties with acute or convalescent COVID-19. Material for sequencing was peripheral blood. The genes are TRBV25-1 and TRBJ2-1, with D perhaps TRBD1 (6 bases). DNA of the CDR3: TGTGCCAGCAGTGAATACAGGGGTGGATTAAATGAGCAGTTCTTC. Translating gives CASSEYRGGLNEQFF.